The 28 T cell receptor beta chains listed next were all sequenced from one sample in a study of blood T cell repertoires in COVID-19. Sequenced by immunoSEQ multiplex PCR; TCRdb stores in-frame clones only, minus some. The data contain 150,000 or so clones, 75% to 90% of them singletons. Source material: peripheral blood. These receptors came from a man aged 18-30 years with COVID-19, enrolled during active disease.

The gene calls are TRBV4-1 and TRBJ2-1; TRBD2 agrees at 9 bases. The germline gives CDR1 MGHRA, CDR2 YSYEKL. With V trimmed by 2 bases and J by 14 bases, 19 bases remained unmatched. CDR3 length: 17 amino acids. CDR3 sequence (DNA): TGCGCCAGCAGCCAATCTATAGCGGGAGTAGTTTTTGCTAAGGAGTTCTTC. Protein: CASSQSIAGVVFAKEFF.

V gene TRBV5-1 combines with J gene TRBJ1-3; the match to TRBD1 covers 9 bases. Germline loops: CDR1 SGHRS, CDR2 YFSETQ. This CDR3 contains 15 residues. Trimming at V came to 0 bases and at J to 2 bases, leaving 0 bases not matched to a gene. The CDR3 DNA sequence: TGCGCCAGCAGCTTGGGGGACAGGGCTGGAAACACCATATATTTT. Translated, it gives CASSLGDRAGNTIYF.

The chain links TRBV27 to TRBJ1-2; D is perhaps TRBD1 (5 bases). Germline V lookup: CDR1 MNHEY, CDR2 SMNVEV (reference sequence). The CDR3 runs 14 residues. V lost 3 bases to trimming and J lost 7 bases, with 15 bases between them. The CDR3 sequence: CASSLQGHGGGYTF. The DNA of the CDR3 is TGTGCCAGCAGTTTGCAAGGACATGGCGGTGGCTACACCTTC.

The CDR3 region is CASSLNRAGGGYF. CDR3 coding DNA: TGTGCCAGCAGCTTGAACAGGGCAGGGGGTGGGTACTTC. The rearrangement uses TRBV5-6 and TRBJ2-4; 7 bases map to TRBD1. Germline V gene sequence: CDR1 SGHDT, CDR2 YYEEEE. The CDR3 contains 13 residues. The junction had 10 bases not matched to a gene; V was cut back by 1 base and J by 15 bases.

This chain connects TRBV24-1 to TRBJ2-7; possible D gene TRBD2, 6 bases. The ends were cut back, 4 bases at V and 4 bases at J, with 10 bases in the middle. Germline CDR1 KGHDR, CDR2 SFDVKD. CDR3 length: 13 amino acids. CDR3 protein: CATSDSGTYEQYF. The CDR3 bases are TGTGCCACCAGTGACTCTGGGACTTACGAGCAGTACTTC.

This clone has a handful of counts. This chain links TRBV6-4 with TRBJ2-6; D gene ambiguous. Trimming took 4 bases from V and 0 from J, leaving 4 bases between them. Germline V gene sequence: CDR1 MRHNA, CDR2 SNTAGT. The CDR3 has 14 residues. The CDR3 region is CASSVLSGANVLTF. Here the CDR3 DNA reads TGTGCCAGCAGTGTCCTCTCTGGGGCCAACGTCCTGACTTTC.

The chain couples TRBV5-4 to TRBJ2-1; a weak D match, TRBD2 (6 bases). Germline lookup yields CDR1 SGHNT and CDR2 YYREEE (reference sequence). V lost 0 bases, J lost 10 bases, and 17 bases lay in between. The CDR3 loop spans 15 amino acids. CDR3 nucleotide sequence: TGTGCCAGCAGCTTGGCCGGGACTTCTTTGCGGGAGCAGTTCTTC. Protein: CASSLAGTSLREQFF.

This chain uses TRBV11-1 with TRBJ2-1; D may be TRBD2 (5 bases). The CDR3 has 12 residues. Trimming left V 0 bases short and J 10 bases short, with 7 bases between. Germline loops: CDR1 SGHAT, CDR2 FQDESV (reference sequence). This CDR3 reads CASSLAGDEQFF. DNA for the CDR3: TGTGCCAGCAGCTTAGCGGGAGACGAGCAGTTCTTC.

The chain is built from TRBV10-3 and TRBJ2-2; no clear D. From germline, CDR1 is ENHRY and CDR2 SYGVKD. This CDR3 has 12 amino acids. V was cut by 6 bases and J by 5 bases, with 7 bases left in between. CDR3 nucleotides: TGTGCCATCAGGATGGAGACCGGGGAGCTGTTTTTT. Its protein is CAIRMETGELFF.

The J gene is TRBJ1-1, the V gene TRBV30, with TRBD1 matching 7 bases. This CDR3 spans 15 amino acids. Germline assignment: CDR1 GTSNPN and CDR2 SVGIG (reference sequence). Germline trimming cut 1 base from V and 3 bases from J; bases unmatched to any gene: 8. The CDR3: CAWSGPRDSYTEAFF. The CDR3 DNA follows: TGTGCCTGGAGTGGGCCCAGGGACAGCTACACTGAAGCTTTCTTT.

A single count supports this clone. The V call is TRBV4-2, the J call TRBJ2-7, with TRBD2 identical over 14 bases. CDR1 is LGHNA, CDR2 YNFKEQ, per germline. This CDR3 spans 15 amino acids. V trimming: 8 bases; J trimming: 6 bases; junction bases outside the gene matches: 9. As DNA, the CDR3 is TGTGCCAGCGGACTAGCGGGAGGCAGAGACCTCGAGCAGTACTTC. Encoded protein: CASGLAGGRDLEQYF.

CDR3 protein: CSVEDPATDYGYTF. The CDR3 DNA sequence: TGCAGCGTTGAAGATCCCGCGACAGACTATGGCTACACCTTC. This sequence joins TRBV29-1 and TRBJ1-2; a weak D match, TRBD1 (5 bases). Germline values: CDR1 SQVTM, CDR2 ANQGSEA. Trimming took off 0 bases at V and 3 bases at J, with 11 bases between the two ends. The CDR3 loop spans 14 amino acids.

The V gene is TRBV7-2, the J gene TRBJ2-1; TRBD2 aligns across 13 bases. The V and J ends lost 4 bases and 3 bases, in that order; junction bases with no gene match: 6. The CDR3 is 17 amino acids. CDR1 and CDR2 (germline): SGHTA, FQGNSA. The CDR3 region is CASSSLGLAGVYNEQFF. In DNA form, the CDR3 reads TGTGCCAGCAGCTCATTAGGACTAGCGGGAGTCTACAATGAGCAGTTCTTC.

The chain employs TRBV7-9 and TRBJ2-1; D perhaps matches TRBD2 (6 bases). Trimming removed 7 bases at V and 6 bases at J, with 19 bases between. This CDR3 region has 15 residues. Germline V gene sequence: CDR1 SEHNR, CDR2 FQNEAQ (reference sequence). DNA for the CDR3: TGTGCCAGCAACCCACTAGCCCGGAGAGGCAATGAGCAGTTCTTC. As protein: CASNPLARRGNEQFF.

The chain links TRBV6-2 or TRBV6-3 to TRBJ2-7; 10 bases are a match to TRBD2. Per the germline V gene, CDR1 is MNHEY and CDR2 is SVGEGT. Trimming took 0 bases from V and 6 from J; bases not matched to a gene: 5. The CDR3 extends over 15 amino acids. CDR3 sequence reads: CASSYSELAGSEQYF. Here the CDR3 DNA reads TGTGCCAGCAGTTACTCGGAACTAGCGGGGAGCGAGCAGTACTTC.

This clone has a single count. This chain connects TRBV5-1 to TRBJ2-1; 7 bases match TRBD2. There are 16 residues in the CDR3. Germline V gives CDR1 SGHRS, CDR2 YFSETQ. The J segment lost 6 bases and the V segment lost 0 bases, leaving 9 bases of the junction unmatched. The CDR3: CASSLAGWGRGNEQFF. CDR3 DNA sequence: TGCGCCAGCAGCTTGGCCGGATGGGGGAGGGGCAATGAGCAGTTCTTC.

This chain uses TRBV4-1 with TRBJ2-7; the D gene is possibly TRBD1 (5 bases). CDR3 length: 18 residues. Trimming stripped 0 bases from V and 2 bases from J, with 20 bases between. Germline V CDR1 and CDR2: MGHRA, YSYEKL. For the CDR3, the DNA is TGCGCCAGCAGCCAAGAGGGGATTGTAAGTAAAGGGGCCTACGAGCAGTACTTC. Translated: CASSQEGIVSKGAYEQYF.

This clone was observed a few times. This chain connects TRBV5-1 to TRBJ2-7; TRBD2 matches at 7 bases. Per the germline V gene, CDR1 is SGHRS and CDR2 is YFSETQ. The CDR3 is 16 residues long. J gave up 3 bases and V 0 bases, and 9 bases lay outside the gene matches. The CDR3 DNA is TGCGCCAGCAGCTTGGACGTGGATCTAGCGGACTACGAGCAGTACTTC. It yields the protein CASSLDVDLADYEQYF. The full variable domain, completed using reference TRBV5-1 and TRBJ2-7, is KAGVTQTPRYLIKTRGQQVTLSCSPISGHRSVSWYQQTPGQGLQFLFEYFSETQRNKGNFPGRFSGRQFSNSRSEMNVSTLELGDSALYLCASSLDVDLADYEQYFGPGTRLTVT.

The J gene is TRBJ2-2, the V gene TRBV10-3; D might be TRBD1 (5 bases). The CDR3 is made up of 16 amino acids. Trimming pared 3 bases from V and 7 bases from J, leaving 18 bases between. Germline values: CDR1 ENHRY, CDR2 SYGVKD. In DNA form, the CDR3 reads TGTGCCATCAGTGAAGAGAATAGCCGTCAGGGCGGGGAGCTGTTTTTT. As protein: CAISEENSRQGGELFF.

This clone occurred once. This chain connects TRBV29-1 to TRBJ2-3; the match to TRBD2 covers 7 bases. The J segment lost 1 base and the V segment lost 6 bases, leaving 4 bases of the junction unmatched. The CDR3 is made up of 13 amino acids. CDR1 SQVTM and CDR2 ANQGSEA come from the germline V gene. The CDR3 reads CSVPLAGTDTQYF. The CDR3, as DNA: TGCAGCGTACCCCTAGCGGGCACAGATACGCAGTATTTT.

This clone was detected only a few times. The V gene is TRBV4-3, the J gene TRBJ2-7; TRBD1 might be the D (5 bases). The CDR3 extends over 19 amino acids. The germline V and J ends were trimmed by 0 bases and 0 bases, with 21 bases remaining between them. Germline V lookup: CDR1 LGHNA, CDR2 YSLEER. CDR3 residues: CASSQDQGRDPLLSYEQYF. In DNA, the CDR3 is TGCGCCAGCAGCCAAGATCAGGGCAGGGATCCCCTCCTCTCCTACGAGCAGTACTTC.

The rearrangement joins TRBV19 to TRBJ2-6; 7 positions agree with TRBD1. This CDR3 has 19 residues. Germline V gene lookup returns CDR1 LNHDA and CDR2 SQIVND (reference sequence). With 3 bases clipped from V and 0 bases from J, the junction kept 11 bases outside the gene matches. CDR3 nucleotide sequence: TGTGCCAGTAGTATCGGGCGAGACAGGGCGCTCTCTGGGGCCAACGTCCTGACTTTC. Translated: CASSIGRDRALSGANVLTF.

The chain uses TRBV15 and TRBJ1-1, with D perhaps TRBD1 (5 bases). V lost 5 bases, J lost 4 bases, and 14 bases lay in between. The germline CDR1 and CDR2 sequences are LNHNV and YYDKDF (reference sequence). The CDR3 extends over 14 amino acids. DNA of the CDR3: TGTGCCACCAGCGTACAGGTGGGGGGCACTGAAGCTTTCTTT. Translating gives CATSVQVGGTEAFF.

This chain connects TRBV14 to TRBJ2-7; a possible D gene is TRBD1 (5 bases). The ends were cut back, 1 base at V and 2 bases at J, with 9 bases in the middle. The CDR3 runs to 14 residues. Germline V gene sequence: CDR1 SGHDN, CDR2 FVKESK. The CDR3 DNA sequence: TGTGCCAGCAGCCAAGGGACAATTCCCTACGAGCAGTACTTC. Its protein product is CASSQGTIPYEQYF.

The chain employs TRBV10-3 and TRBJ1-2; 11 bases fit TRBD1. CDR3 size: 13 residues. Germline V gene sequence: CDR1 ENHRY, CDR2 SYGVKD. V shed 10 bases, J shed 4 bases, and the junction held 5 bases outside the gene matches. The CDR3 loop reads CATRTGGIYGYTF. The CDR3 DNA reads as TGTGCCACCCGGACAGGGGGCATCTATGGCTACACCTTC.

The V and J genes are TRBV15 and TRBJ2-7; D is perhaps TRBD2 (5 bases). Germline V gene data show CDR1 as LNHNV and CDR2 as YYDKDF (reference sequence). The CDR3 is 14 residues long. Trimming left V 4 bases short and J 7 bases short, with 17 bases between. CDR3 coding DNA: TGTGCCACCAGCAATAAGCGGAGGTCCCTGGAGCAGTACTTC. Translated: CATSNKRRSLEQYF.

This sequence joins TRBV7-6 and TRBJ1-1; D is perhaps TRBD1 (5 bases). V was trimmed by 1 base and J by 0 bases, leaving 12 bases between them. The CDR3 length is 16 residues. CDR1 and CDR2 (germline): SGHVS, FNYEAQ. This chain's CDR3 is CASSLGTGVLNTEAFF. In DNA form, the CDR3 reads TGTGCCAGCAGCTTAGGGACGGGGGTTCTGAACACTGAAGCTTTCTTT.

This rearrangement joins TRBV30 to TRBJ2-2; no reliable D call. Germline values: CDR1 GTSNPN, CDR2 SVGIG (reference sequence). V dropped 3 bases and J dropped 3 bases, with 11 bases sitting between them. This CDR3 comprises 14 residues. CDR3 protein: CAWRWAMDTGELFF. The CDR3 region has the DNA TGTGCCTGGAGGTGGGCCATGGACACCGGGGAGCTGTTTTTT.